These 24 T cell receptor beta chains were all obtained from the same sample, sequenced in a study of cytomegalovirus exposure and HLA in healthy donors. The primer mix had 60 Vbeta and 13 Jbeta primers. This table comes from immunoSEQ multiplex PCR, and its TCRdb copy is limited to in-frame clones, with some not included. This table has roughly 80,000 clones, around 70% appearing once. The sequenced material came from PBMCs. These receptors originate from a woman aged 40 to 55 in good health and CMV-seropositive.

The gene calls are TRBV6-6 and TRBJ1-1; TRBD1 aligns across 8 bases. The CDR3 runs to 15 residues. After removal of 2 bases from V and 5 bases from J, the junction contained 7 bases not matched to a gene. Looked up from germline, CDR1 is MNHNY and CDR2 is SVGAGI (reference sequence). CDR3 DNA: TGTGCCAGCAGTTACGGAGACAGGGGAGTGACTGAAGCTTTCTTT. It specifies CASSYGDRGVTEAFF.

V usage is TRBV5-6 and J usage is TRBJ2-7, with 7 positions matching TRBD1. There are 14 residues in the CDR3. CDR1 is SGHDT, CDR2 YYEEEE, per germline. After removal of 5 bases from V and 2 bases from J, the junction contained 7 bases not matched to a gene. CDR3 DNA: TGTGCCAGCAGTAAACAGGGGAAGGCCTACGAGCAGTACTTC. This gives the protein CASSKQGKAYEQYF. The full variable domain, in which reference TRBV5-6 and TRBJ2-7 provide the parts outside the CDR3, is DAGVTQSPTHLIKTRGQQVTLRCSPKSGHDTVSWYQQALGQGPQFIFQYYEEEERQRGNFPDRFSGHQFPNYSSELNVNALLLGDSALYLCASSKQGKAYEQYFGPGTRLTVT.

V is TRBV6-5 and J is TRBJ1-5; 8 bases map to TRBD1. Germline V gene lookup returns CDR1 MNHEY and CDR2 SVGAGI. V lost 7 bases and J lost 3; bases outside the gene matches: 8. The CDR3 has 15 residues. CDR3 nucleotides: TGTGCCAGCACCAGTGCGACAGGGGTCAATCAGCCCCAGCATTTT. This gives the protein CASTSATGVNQPQHF.

The sample holds a few counts of this clone. This chain connects TRBV5-1 to TRBJ1-1; 7 nucleotides agree with TRBD1. CDR1 is SGHRS, CDR2 YFSETQ, per germline. There are 16 residues in the CDR3. V shed 0 bases and J 1 base; nucleotides not matched to a gene: 6. The CDR3 loop is CASSLGTGEGNTEAFF. CDR3 bases: TGCGCCAGCAGCTTGGGGACAGGAGAGGGGAACACTGAAGCTTTCTTT. The full variable domain, rest sourced from reference TRBV5-1 and TRBJ1-1, is KAGVTQTPRYLIKTRGQQVTLSCSPISGHRSVSWYQQTPGQGLQFLFEYFSETQRNKGNFPGRFSGRQFSNSRSEMNVSTLELGDSALYLCASSLGTGEGNTEAFFGQGTRLTVV.

V gene TRBV6-6 combines with J gene TRBJ2-7; 9 bases map to TRBD2. With V trimmed by 7 bases and J by 6 bases, 10 bases remained unmatched. The CDR3 has 14 residues. Per the germline V gene, CDR1 is MNHNY and CDR2 is SVGAGI (reference sequence). CDR3 in amino acids: CASTSAGGPSEQYF. The CDR3 coding sequence is TGTGCCAGCACAAGCGCGGGAGGGCCGAGCGAGCAGTACTTC.

The chain has TRBV4-3 and TRBJ2-7; 9 bases line up with TRBD2. Germline V gene data show CDR1 as LGHNA and CDR2 as YSLEER. CDR3 size: 15 residues. The V and J ends lost 4 bases and 4 bases, in that order; junction bases with no gene match: 8. The DNA of the CDR3 is TGCGCCAGCAGCCCCCGGGGACTAGCAGGTTACGAGCAGTACTTC. Translation: CASSPRGLAGYEQYF.

The V call is TRBV15, the J call TRBJ2-1; TRBD2 matches at 8 bases. After removal of 5 bases from V and 5 bases from J, the junction contained 11 bases not matched to a gene. Germline loops: CDR1 LNHNV, CDR2 YYDKDF (reference sequence). The CDR3 is 16 amino acids. DNA of the CDR3: TGTGCCACCAGCCGAGGGGCGGGGGGACAAAACAATGAGCAGTTCTTC. Translation: CATSRGAGGQNNEQFF.

The chain recombines TRBV29-1 with TRBJ1-1; D gene uncertain. The V gene's germline CDR1 is SQVTM and CDR2 ANQGSEA. The CDR3 is 10 amino acids. V gave up 7 bases and J gave up 1 base, with 4 bases separating them. The CDR3 sequence is CSGGNTEAFF. The CDR3 nucleotides are TGCAGCGGCGGGAACACTGAAGCTTTCTTT.

The V gene is TRBV4-3, the J gene TRBJ2-7; 10 nucleotides match TRBD1. CDR1 is LGHNA and CDR2 is YSLEER in the germline V gene. Trimming cost V 0 bases and J 2 bases; bases outside gene matches: 4. The CDR3 length is 16 residues. The DNA for the CDR3 is TGCGCCAGCAGCCAAGAGACAGGGGGCGCTCCCTACGAGCAGTACTTC. This gives the protein CASSQETGGAPYEQYF.

V gene TRBV4-3 combines with J gene TRBJ1-2; D gene unclear. The germline V gene encodes CDR1 LGHNA and CDR2 YSLEER. The germline V and J ends were trimmed by 0 bases and 4 bases, with 12 bases remaining between them. This CDR3 comprises 15 residues. The CDR3 protein is CASSQDSQSVYGYTF. The CDR3 region has the DNA TGCGCCAGCAGCCAAGATTCTCAGAGCGTCTATGGCTACACCTTC.

This sequence joins TRBV6-1 and TRBJ1-5, with 9 bases aligning to TRBD1. J gave up 8 bases and V 4 bases, and 9 bases lay outside the gene matches. This CDR3 spans 15 amino acids. From germline, CDR1 is MNHNS and CDR2 SASEGT. The CDR3: CASSVDRGAQKPQHF. The CDR3 DNA follows: TGTGCCAGCAGTGTCGACAGGGGGGCCCAGAAGCCCCAGCATTTT.

The J gene is TRBJ1-5, the V gene TRBV4-3; TRBD1 is a possible D gene (5 bases). Looked up from germline, CDR1 is LGHNA and CDR2 is YSLEER. V was shortened by 3 bases and J by 3 bases, with 9 bases between the two germline ends. This CDR3 comprises 14 residues. CDR3 DNA sequence: TGCGCCAGCAGCCATGAGACAGTCAATCAGCCCCAGCATTTT. Amino acid sequence: CASSHETVNQPQHF.

The gene calls are TRBV9 and TRBJ1-1; D is uncertain. Germline-derived CDR1 and CDR2 are SGDLS and YYNGEE. Trimming cost V 3 bases and J 4 bases, with 10 bases left between them. The CDR3 loop spans 13 amino acids. This CDR3 reads CASSGGRVTEAFF. The CDR3 DNA sequence: TGTGCCAGCAGCGGAGGGCGGGTCACTGAAGCTTTCTTT.

This clone was counted only a few times. This rearrangement joins TRBV7-2 to TRBJ2-7, with D perhaps matching TRBD2 (7 bases). V was cut by 1 base and J by 2 bases, with 12 bases left in between. Looked up from germline, CDR1 is SGHTA and CDR2 is FQGNSA. CDR3 length equals 15 residues. CDR3 DNA sequence: TGTGCCAGCAGCTTAGGAGGGGGGGGCACCTACGAGCAGTACTTC. Amino acid sequence: CASSLGGGGTYEQYF.

Of note for this clone: At the DNA level, this CDR3 is encoded by other sequences in the same sample as well. The chain combines TRBV7-9 with TRBJ1-1; D unclear. Germline-derived CDR1 and CDR2 are SEHNR and FQNEAQ (reference sequence). Trimming took off 2 bases at V and 6 bases at J, with 4 bases between the two ends. CDR3 size: 11 residues. DNA for the CDR3: TGTGCCAGCAGCTTACTCCCTGAAGCTTTCTTT. The encoded protein is CASSLLPEAFF.

The chain links TRBV11-2 to TRBJ1-2, with TRBD1 as a possible D gene (6 bases). Trimming removed 3 bases from V and 5 bases from J, with 19 bases in between. This CDR3 region has 16 residues. In germline, CDR1 is SGHAT, CDR2 FQNNGV. For the CDR3, the DNA is TGTGCCAGCAGCTTTGACTGGATCCGGGACACTTATGGCTACACCTTC. It specifies CASSFDWIRDTYGYTF.

This rearrangement joins TRBV25-1 to TRBJ1-1; D remains unclear. The CDR3 spans 16 residues. Per germline, CDR1 MGHDK and CDR2 SYGVNS. V was trimmed by 0 bases and J by 0 bases, leaving 11 bases between them. The CDR3 DNA reads TGTGCCAGCAGTGAATATTCGACACGACTGAACACTGAAGCTTTCTTT. Translation gives CASSEYSTRLNTEAFF. Full variable domain (rest looked up from reference TRBV25-1 and TRBJ1-1): EADIYQTPRYLVIGTGKKITLECSQTMGHDKMYWYQQDPGMELHLIHYSYGVNSTEKGDLSSESTVSRIRTEHFPLTLESARPSHTSQYLCASSEYSTRLNTEAFFGQGTRLTVV.

This sequence joins TRBV4-2 and TRBJ1-1; D call uncertain. V was clipped by 0 bases and J by 10 bases, with 9 bases between them. There are 12 residues in the CDR3. Looked up from germline, CDR1 is LGHNA and CDR2 is YNFKEQ. The CDR3 is CASSQERNRAFF. In DNA, the CDR3 is TGTGCCAGCAGCCAAGAGAGGAATCGAGCTTTCTTT.

This clone was observed a single time. The chain carries TRBV15 and TRBJ2-1; TRBD2 matches 13 bases. This CDR3 has 17 residues. Trimming took 2 bases from V and 1 from J; bases not matched to a gene: 2. Germline values: CDR1 LNHNV, CDR2 YYDKDF (reference sequence). The CDR3 here is CATSRRTSGSSYNEQFF. For the CDR3, the DNA is TGTGCCACCAGCAGAAGGACTAGCGGGAGTTCCTACAATGAGCAGTTCTTC.

The sample holds a few counts of this clone. The V gene is TRBV7-8, the J gene TRBJ1-1; maybe TRBD1 (6 bases). The CDR3 is 14 residues long. Trimming took off 7 bases at V and 0 bases at J, with 12 bases between the two ends. Per germline, CDR1 SGHVS and CDR2 FQNEAQ. CDR3 in DNA: TGTGCCAGCAACTTCGGACAGTTGAACACTGAAGCTTTCTTT. Translating it yields CASNFGQLNTEAFF.

This clone occurred many times. This chain joins TRBV14 and TRBJ1-2; no clear D gene. Germline V gene lookup returns CDR1 SGHDN and CDR2 FVKESK. V lost 1 base to trimming and J lost 2 bases, with 17 bases between them. CDR3 length: 17 residues. This chain's CDR3 is CASSQAVPRTTNYGYTF. CDR3 bases: TGTGCCAGCAGCCAAGCCGTTCCGCGGACTACAAACTATGGCTACACCTTC.

The chain links TRBV7-9 to TRBJ1-3; D is possibly TRBD1 (5 bases). Germline V CDR1 and CDR2: SEHNR, FQNEAQ (reference sequence). The CDR3 contains 14 residues. With 4 bases removed from V and 7 bases from J, the gap between germline ends came to 14 bases. CDR3 in DNA: TGTGCCAGCAGCTCGGGACTTTTGAGGAACACCATATATTTT. This gives the protein CASSSGLLRNTIYF. The whole variable domain, filled in from reference TRBV7-9 and TRBJ1-3, reads DTGVSQNPRHKITKRGQNVTFRCDPISEHNRLYWYRQTLGQGPEFLTYFQNEAQLEKSRLLSDRFSAERPKGSFSTLEIQRTEQGDSAMYLCASSSGLLRNTIYFGEGSWLTVV.

CDR3 bases: TGTGCCAGCAGCGTGGGGACAGGCCTTAATTCACCCCTCCACTTT. It codes for CASSVGTGLNSPLHF. The chain carries TRBV7-6 and TRBJ1-6; 8 bases are a match to TRBD1. Germline CDR1 reads SGHVS; CDR2 reads FNYEAQ. J gave up 6 bases and V 5 bases, and 6 bases lay outside the gene matches. This CDR3 has 15 residues.

This chain links TRBV13 with TRBJ2-5; 13 nucleotides line up with TRBD2. J lost 1 base, V lost 5 bases, and 10 bases had no gene match. The germline CDR1 and CDR2 sequences are PRHDT and FYEKMQ (reference sequence). The CDR3 loop spans 18 amino acids. The CDR3 loop is CASSPGTSGDAFQETQYF. In DNA, the CDR3 is TGTGCCAGCAGCCCCGGGACTAGCGGGGATGCGTTCCAAGAGACCCAGTACTTC.